This TCR beta chain was profiled in a study of T cell repertoires in cytomegalovirus infection. Study-wide context: From public TCR beta signatures came an indication of both CMV infection and matching HLA type.

For this clonotype: Its antigen is still unknown.

CDR3 length: 13 residues. Trimming at V came to 5 bases and at J to 8 bases, leaving 4 bases not matched to a gene. Per germline, CDR1 MNHEY and CDR2 SVGAGI. Study-wide results and caveats: Summed frequency of public TCR beta families distinguished CMV carriers with the relevant HLA. Dominant in the ex vivo response were TCR beta clonotypes restricted by HLA-C and specific for CMV.

TCRdb re-derived calls from the reads in MiXCR, one entry per CDR3 protein. The table has 450,000 to 600,000 distinct CDR3 sequences, 11% seen once. The sequencing sample was made of PBMCs. J is TRBJ1-4 and V is TRBV6-5; 8 bases fit TRBD1. The source of this sequence is a human donor in good health (CMV status not recorded). Some clones in this sample may be carry-over from other donors' samples. In nucleotides, the CDR3 is TGTGCCAGCAGTCCCAGGACAGGGGAAAAACTGTTTTTT. It encodes CASSPRTGEKLFF.